This T cell receptor (beta chain) emerged from a study of lymphopenia after photon versus proton radiotherapy. The J segment lost 0 bases and the V segment lost 4 bases, leaving 3 bases of the junction unmatched. CDR1 LGHNA and CDR2 YNFKEQ come from the germline V gene. The CDR3 totals 15 residues. Study-level findings and limits: Oligoclonal CD8+ Temra expansion after nadir drove photon patients' diversity drop. Survival link was tested only in deceased patients; proton benefit remains a possibility. Photon-treated patients lost naive T cells and TCR diversity; proton-treated stayed stable. A bigger post-nadir fall in TCR diversity correlated inversely with survival time in deceased patients.

As to this clone: As yet, its antigen is unknown.

Using immunoSEQ multiplex PCR, the repertoire was profiled, and TCRdb retains in-frame clones only, with some absent. The sample yields approximately 24,000 clones, over 65% seen once. The sequence derives from a man in his forties with gastric cancer. The sequencing here drew on peripheral blood, taken from a patient treated with photon-based radiotherapy. The chain combines TRBV4-2 with TRBJ1-5; 7 positions match TRBD1. The CDR3 DNA reads as TGTGCCAGCAGCCCTCGGGACAGTAGCAATCAGCCCCAGCATTTT. Translated, it gives CASSPRDSSNQPQHF.